This TCR beta chain derives from a study of cytomegalovirus exposure and HLA in healthy donors. Study outcomes and limitations: The tendency of first-cohort TCR clusters to co-occur in the roughly 120 validation repertoires was the finding of a later analysis. In vitro assays verified that three CMV-associated chains recognized CMV antigens specifically. The authors listed around 150 TCR beta chains as cytomegalovirus-associated.

Concerning this clone: What it recognizes is unknown.

The CDR3 has 11 amino acids. Germline V lookup: CDR1 MNHEY, CDR2 SVGAGI. V shed 9 bases, J shed 10 bases, and the junction held 8 bases outside the gene matches. Produced via immunoSEQ multiplex PCR; TCRdb's table is partial and in-frame only. The sample has 190,000 or so clones, roughly 84% seen once. This TCR came from a woman aged 18-29 years in good health and CMV-seropositive. Sequencing was carried out using PBMCs. The J gene is TRBJ1-1, the V gene TRBV6-5, with 7 nucleotides matching TRBD1. CDR3 bases: TGTGCCAGTACAGGGGTTGGGGGAGCTTTCTTT. This codes for CASTGVGGAFF.